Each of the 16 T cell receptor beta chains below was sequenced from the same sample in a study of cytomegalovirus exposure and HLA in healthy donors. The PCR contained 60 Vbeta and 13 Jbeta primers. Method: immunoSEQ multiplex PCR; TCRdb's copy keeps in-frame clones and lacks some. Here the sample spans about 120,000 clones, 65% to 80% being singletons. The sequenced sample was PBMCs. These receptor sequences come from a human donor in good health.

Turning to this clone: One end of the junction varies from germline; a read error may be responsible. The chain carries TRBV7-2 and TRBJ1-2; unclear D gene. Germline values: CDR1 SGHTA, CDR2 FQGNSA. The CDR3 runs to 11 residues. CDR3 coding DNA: TGTGCCACCAGCCGTAACTATGGCTACACCTTC. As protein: CATSRNYGYTF.

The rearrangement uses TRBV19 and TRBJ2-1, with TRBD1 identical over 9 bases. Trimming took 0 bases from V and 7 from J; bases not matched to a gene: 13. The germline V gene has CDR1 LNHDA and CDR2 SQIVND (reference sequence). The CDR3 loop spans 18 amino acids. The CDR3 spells CASSIDEPTGGRNNEQFF. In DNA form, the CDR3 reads TGTGCCAGTAGTATAGACGAACCGACAGGGGGGAGGAATAATGAGCAGTTCTTC. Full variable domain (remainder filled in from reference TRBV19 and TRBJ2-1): DGGITQSPKYLFRKEGQNVTLSCEQNLNHDAMYWYRQDPGQGLRLIYYSQIVNDFQKGDIAEGYSVSREKKESFPLTVTSAQKNPTAFYLCASSIDEPTGGRNNEQFFGPGTRLTVL.

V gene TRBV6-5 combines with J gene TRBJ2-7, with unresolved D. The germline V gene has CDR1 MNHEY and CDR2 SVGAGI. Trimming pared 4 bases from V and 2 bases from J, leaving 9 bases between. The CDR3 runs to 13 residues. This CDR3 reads CASSSPEAYEQYF. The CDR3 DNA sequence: TGTGCCAGCAGTTCCCCAGAAGCCTACGAGCAGTACTTC.

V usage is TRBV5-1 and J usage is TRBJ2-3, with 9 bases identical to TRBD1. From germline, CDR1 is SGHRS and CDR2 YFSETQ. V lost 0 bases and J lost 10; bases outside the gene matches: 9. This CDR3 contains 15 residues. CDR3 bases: TGCGCCAGCAGCTTGGAGGGGGGACAGGGAGTTGCGCAGTATTTT. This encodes CASSLEGGQGVAQYF.

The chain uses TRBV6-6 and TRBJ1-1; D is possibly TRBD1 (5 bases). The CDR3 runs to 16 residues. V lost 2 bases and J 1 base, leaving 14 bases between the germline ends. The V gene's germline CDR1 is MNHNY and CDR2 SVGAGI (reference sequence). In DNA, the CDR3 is TGTGCCAGCAGTTACCCCGTCGGCAGGGCGAACACTGAAGCTTTCTTT. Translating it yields CASSYPVGRANTEAFF.

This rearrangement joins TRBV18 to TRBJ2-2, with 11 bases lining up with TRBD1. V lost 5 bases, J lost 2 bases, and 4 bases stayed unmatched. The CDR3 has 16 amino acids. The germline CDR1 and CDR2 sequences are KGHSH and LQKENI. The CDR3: CASSWTGGTNTGELFF. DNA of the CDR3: TGTGCCAGCTCATGGACAGGGGGCACTAACACCGGGGAGCTGTTTTTT.

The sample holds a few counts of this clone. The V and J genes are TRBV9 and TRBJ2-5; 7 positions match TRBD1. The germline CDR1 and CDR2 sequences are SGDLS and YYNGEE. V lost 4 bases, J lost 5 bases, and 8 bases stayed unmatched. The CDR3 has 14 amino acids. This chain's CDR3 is CASSRTGAWETQYF. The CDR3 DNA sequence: TGTGCCAGCAGCCGTACAGGGGCATGGGAGACCCAGTACTTC.

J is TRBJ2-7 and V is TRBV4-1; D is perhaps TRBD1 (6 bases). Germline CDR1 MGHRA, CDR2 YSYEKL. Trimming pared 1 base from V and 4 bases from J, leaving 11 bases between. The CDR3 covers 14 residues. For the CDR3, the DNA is TGCGCCAGCAGCCAAGCGACAGGTCATTACGAGCAGTACTTC. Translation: CASSQATGHYEQYF.

This CDR3 is CASSLGLAGSHNEQFF. DNA of the CDR3: TGCGCCAGCAGCTTGGGACTAGCGGGATCTCATAATGAGCAGTTCTTC. The V and J genes are TRBV5-1 and TRBJ2-1; 11 bases are a match to TRBD2. Germline values: CDR1 SGHRS, CDR2 YFSETQ. The CDR3 consists of 16 residues. V lost 0 bases to trimming and J lost 7 bases; unmatched junction nucleotides: 6.

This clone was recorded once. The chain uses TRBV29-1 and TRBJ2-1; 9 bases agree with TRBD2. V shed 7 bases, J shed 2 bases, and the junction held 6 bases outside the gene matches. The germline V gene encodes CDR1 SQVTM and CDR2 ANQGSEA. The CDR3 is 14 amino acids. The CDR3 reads CSGIAGDAYNEQFF. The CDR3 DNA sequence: TGCAGCGGCATAGCGGGAGATGCCTACAATGAGCAGTTCTTC.

The CDR3: CAWCRQGAYSPLHF. The CDR3, as DNA: TGTGCCTGGTGTCGACAGGGGGCTTATTCACCCCTCCACTTT. The V gene is TRBV30, the J gene TRBJ1-6; 10 nucleotides agree with TRBD1. Germline V gene data show CDR1 as GTSNPN and CDR2 as SVGIG (reference sequence). J lost 8 bases, V lost 5 bases, and 6 bases had no gene match. This CDR3 spans 14 amino acids.

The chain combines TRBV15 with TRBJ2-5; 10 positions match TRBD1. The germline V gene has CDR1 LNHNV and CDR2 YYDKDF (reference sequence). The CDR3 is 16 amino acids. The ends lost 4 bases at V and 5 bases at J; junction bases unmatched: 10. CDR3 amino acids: CATSIVTGGLRETQYF. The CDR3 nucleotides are TGTGCCACCAGCATAGTGACAGGGGGCCTCCGGGAGACCCAGTACTTC.

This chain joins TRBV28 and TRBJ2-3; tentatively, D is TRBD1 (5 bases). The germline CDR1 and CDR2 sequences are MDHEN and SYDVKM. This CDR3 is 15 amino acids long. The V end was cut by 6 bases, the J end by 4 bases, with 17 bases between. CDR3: CASRGPGPSADTQYF. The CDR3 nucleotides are TGTGCCAGCAGAGGCCCAGGGCCCAGTGCAGATACGCAGTATTTT.

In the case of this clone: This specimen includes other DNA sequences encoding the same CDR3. The CDR3 DNA reads TGTGCCAGCAGTCTACTTGGGGGGTTCACGGATACGCAGTATTTT. This sequence encodes CASSLLGGFTDTQYF. The gene calls are TRBV27 and TRBJ2-3; D is possibly TRBD2 (6 bases). Germline V gene lookup returns CDR1 MNHEY and CDR2 SMNVEV (reference sequence). V was cut by 5 bases and J by 6 bases, with 18 bases left in between. CDR3 length: 15 amino acids.

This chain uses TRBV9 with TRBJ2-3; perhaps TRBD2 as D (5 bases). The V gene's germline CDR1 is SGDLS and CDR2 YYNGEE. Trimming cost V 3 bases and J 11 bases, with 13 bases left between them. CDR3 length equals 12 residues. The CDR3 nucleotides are TGTGCCAGCAGCGCCCGAGGCGAGGGGCAGTATTTT. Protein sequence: CASSARGEGQYF.

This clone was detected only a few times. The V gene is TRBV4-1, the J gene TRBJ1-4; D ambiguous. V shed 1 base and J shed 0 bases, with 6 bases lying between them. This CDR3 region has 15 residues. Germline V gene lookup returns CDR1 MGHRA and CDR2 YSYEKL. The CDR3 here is CASSQAGATNEKLFF. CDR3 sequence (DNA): TGCGCCAGCAGCCAAGCCGGTGCAACTAATGAAAAACTGTTTTTT.